This T cell receptor (beta chain) was retrieved from a study of T cells in Graves' hyperthyroidism and ophthalmopathy. What was amplified from RNA transcripts were TCR beta CDR3 regions. First-round RT-PCR targeting the TCR CDR3 was performed with the HTBI primer set. From the multiplex PCR reads, TCRdb called clonotypes with MiXCR, one entry per CDR3 protein. The sample has a few hundred thousand distinct CDR3 sequences, 46% seen once. To note about this clonotype: Antigen unknown.

The V end lost 4 bases, the J end lost 8 bases, and 17 bases lay between the germline ends. Looked up from germline, CDR1 is SGHTA and CDR2 is FQGNSA. CDR3 length: 15 amino acids. Study-level findings and limits: Most clonotypes expanded in the thyroid (above 0.001) were also present in blood.

This sequence was found in a woman aged 18-29 years with Graves' hyperthyroidism. The rearrangement links TRBV7-2 to TRBJ2-2, with D perhaps being TRBD1 or TRBD2 (5 bases each). Sequenced input: peripheral blood or thyroid tissue (not recorded which). The CDR3 DNA reads TGTGCCAGCAGCTCCCCTCGAGCCAGGGAGGGGGAGCTGTTTTTT. It translates to CASSSPRAREGELFF.